This T cell receptor (beta chain) was recorded in a study of blood T cell repertoires in COVID-19. At the level of the study: Acute and convalescent COVID-19 samples came from the United States, Italy and Spain. T cells, B-cell-depleted T cells, or PBMCs provided the cDNA or gDNA that served as material.

The CDR3 is 13 amino acids. V lost 4 bases, J lost 1 base, and 7 bases lay in between. Germline V CDR1 and CDR2: MNHNS, SASEGT. In the authors' methods: Quantification of nucleated cells was approximated via reference gene primer amplification. Libraries were prepared by immunoSEQ multiplex PCR; TCRdb keeps only in-frame clonotypes and omits some of them. That table is the source of V, J and clone size, and D and trimming were worked out from the DNA. The profile shows hundreds of thousands of clones, 80% to 90% of them singletons. This clone was counted a few times. Sequencing was performed on peripheral blood. This chain joins TRBV6-1 and TRBJ1-1, with D possibly being TRBD1 (6 bases). The sequence came from a woman aged 30 to 39 with active or convalescent COVID-19. CDR3 residues: CASSGGQNTEAFF. The CDR3 bases are TGTGCCAGCAGTGGGGGACAGAACACTGAAGCTTTCTTT.